This TCR beta chain was captured by sequencing in a study of T cell clonotyping in hematopoietic cell transplantation (dated by TCRdb to about 2021). Background for the entire study: Recipient samples taken before transplant were obtained following cytoreduction. Recruitment of patients ran from late 2015 to early 2017, and follow-up continued until late 2020 or until death. In the study, 150 or so blood samples were gathered from roughly 40 consecutive transplant recipients and their related donors. Findings and caveats that apply to the study as a whole: Recipient repertoires showed only a small fraction of overlap with donor repertoires, and over 95% appeared de novo at the given depth. Recipient TCR diversity fell after transplant, with pathologically expanded clonotypes rising progressively from day 30 to day 180. Broader TCR repertoire diversity after transplant was predicted by Inverse Simpson Index values from donors and from recipients before transplant. Sample size was limited, and cells were not sorted, so CD4 and CD8 repertoire contributions could not be separated.

As for this clone: Its antigen is not yet known. No qualities accompany the bases; no much larger clone lies one base away.

Interpreted using the paper, the time point label stands for: recipient sample about 28 days before transplant, after cytoreduction. Recipient blood was collected about 28 days before transplant and at days 30, 100 and 180 after transplant. Nuclei Lysis Solution was used to extract genomic DNA from fresh or cryopreserved unfractionated peripheral blood mononuclear cells. The immunoSEQ assay, a bias-controlled multiplex PCR with V- and J-specific primers, was used to amplify TCR beta CDR3 regions from genomic DNA. A second PCR step added a proprietary barcode and Illumina adapter sequences to the CDR3 amplicons. CDR3 libraries were sequenced on an Illumina MiSeq instrument. As for how the authors treated the data: Export and quality control were done with immunoSEQ Analyzer 3.0, while downstream analyses used R Bioconductor and Immunarch. Only productive rearrangements in the normalized downsampled data set went into calculating the repertoire metrics. Pathologically expanded clonotypes were defined as those larger than 5 templates in the normalized cohort. Repertoire diversity was measured with the Inverse Simpson Index. The non-normalized data set was used for CMV-specificity analyses so that all clonotypes could be captured. TCRdb stores this immuneACCESS table with in-frame sequences only. Part of the clones is absent; in the studies checked, under half of the shortfall reflects unresolved V genes, and no reason is known for the rest. From that table come the V and J calls and clone size; the DNA was used to work out D and trimming. In this sample the table shows fewer than 15,000 clones, approximately 88% of which occur a single time. In total, the top ten clones hold about 15% of the sample.

The clonotype originates from a man in his 60s with acute myeloid leukemia. Some clones in this sample may be carry-over from other donors' samples. The sequenced sample was peripheral blood mononuclear cells, obtained before stem cell transplant.

The DNA is as follows: TGTGCCAGCAGTGGTGGGGCGATGGTCACTGAAGCTTTCTTT. It translates to CASSGGAMVTEAFF. The chain employs TRBV2 and TRBJ1-1; a weak D assignment points to TRBD1 (5 bases agree). The CDR3 goes from the cysteine to the phenylalanine over 14 residues. The DNA shown is the 42-base CDR3, in frame from base 1. CDR1 is given as SNHLY and CDR2 as FYNNEI, both from the germline V gene. V loses 4 bases, J loses 4 bases, and the germline ends lie 13 bases apart.